This entry features one T cell receptor (beta chain) sequence. Its binding antigen is unknown. No much larger clone is present one base from it, and per-base qualities are unavailable. TCRbeta CDR3 regions were amplified from genomic DNA using the immunoSEQ Assay, a bias-controlled multiplex PCR. In the paper's pipeline: The number of nucleated cells in each sample was estimated by amplification of reference gene primers within the assay. To quantify the absolute abundance of each unique TCRbeta CDR3 rearrangement, sequence reads were collapsed and filtered. For each sample, productive Simpson clonality was calculated as the square root of Simpson's diversity index across productive rearrangements. TCRdb mirrors the immuneACCESS table, restricted to in-frame sequences. Some clones are absent from its copies; in checked studies, under half trace to an unresolved V gene, and the reason for the others is unknown. V, J and clone size are those of that table, while D and trimming were read from the DNA. In all, the sample holds about 170,000 clones, and 85% to 90% of those were seen once. The ten largest clonotypes hold 3.5% to 4.5% of the sample.

V sheds 3 bases and J sheds 1 base, leaving 9 bases between their ends. CDR1 and CDR2 are read off the germline V gene (reference sequence) as LGHDT and YNNKEL. The CDR3 spans 14 residues, from the cysteine through the phenylalanine. Only the CDR3 part of the read is kept: 42 bases, read in frame from the first base. The data were taken from a study of blood T cell repertoires in COVID-19 (dated by TCRdb to 2020 to 2021). As for the study more broadly: Samples from collaborators originated in the United States, Italy and Spain and spanned both the acute and convalescent phases of COVID-19. The prospective study material was composed of cDNA or gDNA derived from T cells, B-cell-depleted T cells, or PBMCs. Nearly every sample came with metadata listing a de-identified subject ID, COVID-19 status, age in years and sex. Deeply sampled blood TCRbeta repertoires from subjects exposed to, actively infected with, or recovered from COVID-19 were included in the dataset. The repertoires were released in a freely available public database intended as a resource for research on the immune response to SARS-CoV-2. The samples were drawn from two sources: the first 160 participants of the ongoing ImmuneRACE study, and 950 to 1,500 subjects contributed by 6 global collaborators. HLA class I and class II types, where available, came from metadata supplied by the sample provider rather than from assay-based typing. What the research found in general, with its limitations: The quantity of clinical and demographic metadata differed by source and by participant and was supplied without curation.

Each collaborating institution followed its own protocols to collect whole blood in K2EDTA tubes. For TCRbeta analysis, collaborator samples were shipped as frozen whole blood, as isolated PBMCs, or as DNA extracted from either sample type. The chain couples TRBV3-1 (or the pseudogene TRBV3-2) to TRBJ1-1; no D gene is confidently identified. The clonotype comes from a man between 18 and 35 years old with active or convalescent COVID-19. The source material was peripheral blood. The encoded CDR3 is CASSQWRANTEAFF. The base sequence is TGTGCCAGCAGCCAGTGGCGGGCGAACACTGAAGCTTTCTTT.